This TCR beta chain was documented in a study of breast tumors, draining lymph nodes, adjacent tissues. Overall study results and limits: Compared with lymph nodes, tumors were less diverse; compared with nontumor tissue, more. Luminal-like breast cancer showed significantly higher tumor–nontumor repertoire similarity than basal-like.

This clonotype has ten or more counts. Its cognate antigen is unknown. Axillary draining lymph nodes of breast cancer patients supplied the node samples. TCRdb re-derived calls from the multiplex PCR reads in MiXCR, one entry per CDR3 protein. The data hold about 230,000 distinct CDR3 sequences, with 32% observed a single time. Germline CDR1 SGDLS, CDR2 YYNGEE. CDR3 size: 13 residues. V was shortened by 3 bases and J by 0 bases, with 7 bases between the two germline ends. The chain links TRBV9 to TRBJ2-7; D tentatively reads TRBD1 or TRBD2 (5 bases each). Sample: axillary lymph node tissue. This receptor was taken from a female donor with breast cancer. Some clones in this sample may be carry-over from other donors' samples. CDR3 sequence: CASSGGSSYEQYF. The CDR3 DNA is TGTGCCAGCAGCGGGGGGAGCTCCTACGAGCAGTACTTC.